This T cell receptor (beta chain) was documented in a study of T cell changes during pregnancy in multiple sclerosis (dated by TCRdb to the late 2010s). For context, the study as a whole: In women with multiple sclerosis, the researchers looked at how the T cell repertoire shifted as pregnancy progressed.

This clone is classified as medium-sized (0.01 to 0.1%). Its binding antigen is unknown. No base qualities exist here, and no much larger clone lies one base off it. The receptor library was made with the immunoSEQ multiplex PCR assay. TCRdb retrieved this table from immuneACCESS and kept in-frame rearrangements only. Not all clones are present; in checked studies, unresolved V genes account for under half, and no reason is known for the remainder. For this sample the table gives 40,000 or so clones, of which roughly 92% were detected only once. The top ten constitute roughly 1.2% of the sample. Germline trimming: 2 bases from V, 3 bases from J; junction bases outside gene matches: 6. The germline V gene yields LGHNA for CDR1 and YNFKEQ for CDR2. The cysteine opens and the phenylalanine closes a CDR3 of 15 amino acids. CDR3 DNA is the only sequence kept; it has 45 bases, read in frame from the first base.

This sequence was found in a female donor with multiple sclerosis, enrolled in a pregnancy study. Specimen: peripheral blood, collected before pregnancy. In this chain, TRBV4-2 is recombined with TRBJ2-7; TRBD2 matches 8 bases in the middle. The CDR3 is CASSQSFGTSYEQYF. The DNA sequence is as follows: TGTGCCAGCAGCCAAAGTTTCGGGACTAGCTACGAGCAGTACTTC.